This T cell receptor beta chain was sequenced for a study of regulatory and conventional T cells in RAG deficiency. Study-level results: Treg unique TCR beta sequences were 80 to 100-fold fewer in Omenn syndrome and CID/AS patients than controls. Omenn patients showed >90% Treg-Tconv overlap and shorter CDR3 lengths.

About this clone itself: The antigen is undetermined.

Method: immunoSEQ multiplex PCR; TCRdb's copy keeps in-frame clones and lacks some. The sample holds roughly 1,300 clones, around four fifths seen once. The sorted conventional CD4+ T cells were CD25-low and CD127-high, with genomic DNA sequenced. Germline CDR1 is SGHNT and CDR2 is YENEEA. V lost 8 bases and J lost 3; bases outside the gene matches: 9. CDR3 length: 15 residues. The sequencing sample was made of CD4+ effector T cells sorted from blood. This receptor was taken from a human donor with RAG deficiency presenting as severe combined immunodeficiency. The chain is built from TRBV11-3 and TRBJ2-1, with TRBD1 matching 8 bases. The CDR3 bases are TGTGCCAGCCAGATTGGGGACAGGAGCTACAATGAGCAGTTCTTC. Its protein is CASQIGDRSYNEQFF.